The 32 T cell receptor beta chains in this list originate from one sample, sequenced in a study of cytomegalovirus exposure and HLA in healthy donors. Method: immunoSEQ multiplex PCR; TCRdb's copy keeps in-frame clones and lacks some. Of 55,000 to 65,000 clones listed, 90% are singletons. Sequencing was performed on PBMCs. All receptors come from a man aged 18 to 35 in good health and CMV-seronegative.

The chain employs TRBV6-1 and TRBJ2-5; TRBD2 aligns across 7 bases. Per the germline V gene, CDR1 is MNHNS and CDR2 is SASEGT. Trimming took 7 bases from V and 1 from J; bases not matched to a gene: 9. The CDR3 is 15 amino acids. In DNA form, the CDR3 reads TGTGCCAGCAAAGTGGTGGGAGGGGCCCAAGAGACCCAGTACTTC. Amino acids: CASKVVGGAQETQYF.

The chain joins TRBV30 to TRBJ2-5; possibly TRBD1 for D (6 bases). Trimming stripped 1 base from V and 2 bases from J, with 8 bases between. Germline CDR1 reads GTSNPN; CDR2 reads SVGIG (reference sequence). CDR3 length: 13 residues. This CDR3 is CAWSGGHQETQYF. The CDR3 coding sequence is TGTGCCTGGAGTGGGGGACATCAAGAGACCCAGTACTTC.

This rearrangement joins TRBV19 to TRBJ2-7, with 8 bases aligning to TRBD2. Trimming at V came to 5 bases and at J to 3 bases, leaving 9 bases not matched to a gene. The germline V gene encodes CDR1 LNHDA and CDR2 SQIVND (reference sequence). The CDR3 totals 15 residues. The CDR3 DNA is TGTGCCAGTAGTCCCCGGGATAGCGGGGTCTACGAGCAGTACTTC. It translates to CASSPRDSGVYEQYF.

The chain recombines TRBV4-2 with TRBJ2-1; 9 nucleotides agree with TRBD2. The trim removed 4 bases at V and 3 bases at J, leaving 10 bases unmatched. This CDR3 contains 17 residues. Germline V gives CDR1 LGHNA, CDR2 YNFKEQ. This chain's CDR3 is CASSRAASGTVYNEQFF. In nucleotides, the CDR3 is TGTGCCAGCAGCCGCGCAGCTAGCGGGACCGTCTACAATGAGCAGTTCTTC.

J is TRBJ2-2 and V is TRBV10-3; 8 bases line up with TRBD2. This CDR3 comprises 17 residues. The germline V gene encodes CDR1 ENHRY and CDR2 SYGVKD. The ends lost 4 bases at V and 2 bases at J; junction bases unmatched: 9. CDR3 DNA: TGTGCCATCAGTGCGGCAGCGGGAGTCGTTAACACCGGGGAGCTGTTTTTT. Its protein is CAISAAAGVVNTGELFF.

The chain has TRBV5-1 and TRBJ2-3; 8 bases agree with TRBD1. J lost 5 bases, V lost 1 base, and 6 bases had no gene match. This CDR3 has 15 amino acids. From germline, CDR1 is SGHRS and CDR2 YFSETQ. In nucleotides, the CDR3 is TGCGCCAGCAGCTTGACCGGACAGGGTTTAGATACGCAGTATTTT. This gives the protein CASSLTGQGLDTQYF.

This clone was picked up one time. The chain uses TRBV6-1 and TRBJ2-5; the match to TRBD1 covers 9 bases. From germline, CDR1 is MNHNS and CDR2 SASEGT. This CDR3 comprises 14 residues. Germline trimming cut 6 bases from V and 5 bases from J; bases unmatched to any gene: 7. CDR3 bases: TGTGCCAGCAGCCTACAGGGGGCGGAGGAGACCCAGTACTTC. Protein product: CASSLQGAEETQYF.

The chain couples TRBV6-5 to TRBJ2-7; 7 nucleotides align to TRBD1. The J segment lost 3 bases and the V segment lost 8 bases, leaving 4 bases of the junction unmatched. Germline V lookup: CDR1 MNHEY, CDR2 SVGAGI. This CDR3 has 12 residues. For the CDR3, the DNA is TGTGCCAGCCAGGGACAGCACTACGAGCAGTACTTC. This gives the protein CASQGQHYEQYF.

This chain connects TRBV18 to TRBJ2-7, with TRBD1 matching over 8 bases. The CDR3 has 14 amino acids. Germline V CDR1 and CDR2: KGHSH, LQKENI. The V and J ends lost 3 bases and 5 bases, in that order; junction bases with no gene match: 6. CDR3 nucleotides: TGTGCCAGCTCACCCGGACAGGGTATCAACGAGCAGTACTTC. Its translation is CASSPGQGINEQYF.

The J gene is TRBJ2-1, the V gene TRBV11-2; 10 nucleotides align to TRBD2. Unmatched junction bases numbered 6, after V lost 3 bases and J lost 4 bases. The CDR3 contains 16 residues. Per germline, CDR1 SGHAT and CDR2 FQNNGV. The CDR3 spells CASSFPGLAVYNEQFF. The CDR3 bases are TGTGCCAGCAGCTTCCCCGGACTAGCGGTTTACAATGAGCAGTTCTTC.

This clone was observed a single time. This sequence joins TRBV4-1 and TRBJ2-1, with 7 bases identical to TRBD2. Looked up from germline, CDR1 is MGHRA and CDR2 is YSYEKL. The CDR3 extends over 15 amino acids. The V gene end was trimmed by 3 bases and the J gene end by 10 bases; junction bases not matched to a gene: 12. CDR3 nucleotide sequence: TGCGCCAGCAGCCAGAATTGGGACTATCAAATCGAGCAGTTCTTC. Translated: CASSQNWDYQIEQFF.

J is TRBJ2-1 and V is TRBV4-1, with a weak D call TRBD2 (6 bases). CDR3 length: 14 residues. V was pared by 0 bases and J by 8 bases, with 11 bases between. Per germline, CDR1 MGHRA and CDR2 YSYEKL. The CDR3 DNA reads TGCGCCAGCAGCCAAGAGGGACTTTCAGATGAGCAGTTCTTC. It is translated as CASSQEGLSDEQFF.

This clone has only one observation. In nucleotides, the CDR3 is TGTGCCAGCAGTGATTCTTTGGACATTGGATTTGAAAAACTGTTTTTT. Its translation: CASSDSLDIGFEKLFF. The chain joins TRBV2 to TRBJ1-4; D is perhaps TRBD1 (5 bases). Germline V gene lookup returns CDR1 SNHLY and CDR2 FYNNEI. The CDR3 runs to 16 residues. The ends were cut back, 3 bases at V and 7 bases at J, with 18 bases in the middle.

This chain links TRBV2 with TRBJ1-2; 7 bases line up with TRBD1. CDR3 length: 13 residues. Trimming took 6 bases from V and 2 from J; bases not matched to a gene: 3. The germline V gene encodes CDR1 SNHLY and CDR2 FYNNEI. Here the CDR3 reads CASRPDRNYGYTF. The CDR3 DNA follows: TGTGCCAGCAGACCGGACAGGAACTATGGCTACACCTTC.

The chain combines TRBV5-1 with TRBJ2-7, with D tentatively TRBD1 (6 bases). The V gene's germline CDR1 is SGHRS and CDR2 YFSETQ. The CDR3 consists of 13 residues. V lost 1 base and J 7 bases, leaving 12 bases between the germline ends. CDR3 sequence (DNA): TGCGCCAGCAGCTTGCCAGGGGCGCGAGAGCAGTACTTC. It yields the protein CASSLPGAREQYF.

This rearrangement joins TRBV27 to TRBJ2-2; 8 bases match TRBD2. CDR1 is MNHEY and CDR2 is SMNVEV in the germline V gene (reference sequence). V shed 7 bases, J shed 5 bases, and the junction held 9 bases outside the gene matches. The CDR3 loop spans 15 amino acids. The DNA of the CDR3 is TGTGCCAGCACCCCAGCGGGAGCTGGTACCGGGGAGCTGTTTTTT. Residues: CASTPAGAGTGELFF.

CDR3 amino acids: CATSTELAGLSSYEQYF. CDR3 bases: TGTGCCACCAGCACCGAACTAGCGGGACTTTCAAGCTACGAGCAGTACTTC. The V call is TRBV15, the J call TRBJ2-7, with TRBD2 matching over 10 bases. Germline V gene data show CDR1 as LNHNV and CDR2 as YYDKDF (reference sequence). The CDR3 length is 17 residues. The V gene end was trimmed by 4 bases and the J gene end by 3 bases; junction bases not matched to a gene: 12.

CDR3 protein: CASSGQTSGRAIDEQYF. CDR3 DNA sequence: TGTGCCAGCAGCGGCCAGACTAGCGGGAGGGCCATCGACGAGCAGTACTTC. The J gene is TRBJ2-7, the V gene TRBV9; 14 bases align to TRBD2. J was trimmed by 5 bases and V by 3 bases; bases with no gene match: 10. Germline-derived CDR1 and CDR2 are SGDLS and YYNGEE. The CDR3 is made up of 17 amino acids.

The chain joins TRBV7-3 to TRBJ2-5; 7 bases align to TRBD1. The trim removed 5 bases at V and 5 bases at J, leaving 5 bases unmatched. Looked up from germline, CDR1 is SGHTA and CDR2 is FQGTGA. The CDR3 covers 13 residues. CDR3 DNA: TGTGCCAGCAGCAGACAGGGTTCGGAGACCCAGTACTTC. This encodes CASSRQGSETQYF.

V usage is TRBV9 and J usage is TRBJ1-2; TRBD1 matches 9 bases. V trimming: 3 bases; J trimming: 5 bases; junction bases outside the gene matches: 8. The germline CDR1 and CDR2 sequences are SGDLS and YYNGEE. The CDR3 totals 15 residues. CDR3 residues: CASSGTGTGTYGYTF. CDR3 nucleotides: TGTGCCAGCAGCGGGACCGGGACAGGGACGTATGGCTACACCTTC.

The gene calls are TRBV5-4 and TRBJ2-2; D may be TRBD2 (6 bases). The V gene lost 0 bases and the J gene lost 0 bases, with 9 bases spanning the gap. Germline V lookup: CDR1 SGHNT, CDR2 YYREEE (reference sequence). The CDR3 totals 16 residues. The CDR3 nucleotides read TGTGCCAGCAGCTTGGGAGGAGGGGCGAACACCGGGGAGCTGTTTTTT. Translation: CASSLGGGANTGELFF.

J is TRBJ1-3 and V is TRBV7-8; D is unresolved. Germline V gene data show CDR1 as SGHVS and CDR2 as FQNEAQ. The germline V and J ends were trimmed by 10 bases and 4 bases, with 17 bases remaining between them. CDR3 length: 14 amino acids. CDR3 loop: CATSGQMGGNTIYF. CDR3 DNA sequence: TGTGCCACTAGCGGTCAGATGGGCGGAAACACCATATATTTT.

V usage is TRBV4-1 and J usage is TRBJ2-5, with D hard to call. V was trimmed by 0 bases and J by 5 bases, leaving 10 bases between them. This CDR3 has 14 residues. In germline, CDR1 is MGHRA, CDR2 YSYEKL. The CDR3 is CASSQDAAMETQYF. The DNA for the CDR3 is TGCGCCAGCAGCCAAGATGCAGCGATGGAGACCCAGTACTTC.

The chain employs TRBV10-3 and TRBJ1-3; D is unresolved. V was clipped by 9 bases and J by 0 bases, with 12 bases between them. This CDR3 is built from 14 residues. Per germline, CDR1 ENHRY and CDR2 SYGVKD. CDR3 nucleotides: TGTGCCATAAGATCTGGGAGCTCTGGAAACACCATATATTTT. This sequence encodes CAIRSGSSGNTIYF.

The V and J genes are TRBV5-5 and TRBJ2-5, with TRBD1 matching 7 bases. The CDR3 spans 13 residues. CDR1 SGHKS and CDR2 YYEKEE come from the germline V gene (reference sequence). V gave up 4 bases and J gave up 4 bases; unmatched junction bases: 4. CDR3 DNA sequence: TGTGCCAGCAGCCAGACAGGGTTAGAGACCCAGTACTTC. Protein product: CASSQTGLETQYF.

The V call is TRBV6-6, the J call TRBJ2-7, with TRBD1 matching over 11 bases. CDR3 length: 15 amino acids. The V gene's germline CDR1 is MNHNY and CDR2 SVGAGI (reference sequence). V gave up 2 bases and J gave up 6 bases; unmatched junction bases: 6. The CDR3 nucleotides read TGTGCCAGCAGTTACACCGGGACAGGGGGGAGCGAGCAGTACTTC. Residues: CASSYTGTGGSEQYF.

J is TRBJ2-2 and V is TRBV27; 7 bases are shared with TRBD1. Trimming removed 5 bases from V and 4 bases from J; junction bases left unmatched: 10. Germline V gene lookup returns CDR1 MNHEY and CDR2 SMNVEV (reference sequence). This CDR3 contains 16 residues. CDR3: CASSRGEGAITGELFF. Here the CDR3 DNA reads TGTGCCAGCAGTCGGGGAGAGGGGGCGATCACCGGGGAGCTGTTTTTT.

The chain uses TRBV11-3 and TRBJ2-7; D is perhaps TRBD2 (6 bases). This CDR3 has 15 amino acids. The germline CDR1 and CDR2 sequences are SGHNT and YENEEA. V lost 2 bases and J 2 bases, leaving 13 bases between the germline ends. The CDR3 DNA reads TGTGCCAGCAGCTTATTTGGGGCGGGGACCTACGAGCAGTACTTC. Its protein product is CASSLFGAGTYEQYF. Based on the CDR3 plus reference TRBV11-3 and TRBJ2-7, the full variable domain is EAGVVQSPRYKIIEKKQPVAFWCNPISGHNTLYWYLQNLGQGPELLIRYENEEAVDDSQLPKDRFSAERLKGVDSTLKIQPAELGDSAVYLCASSLFGAGTYEQYFGPGTRLTVT.

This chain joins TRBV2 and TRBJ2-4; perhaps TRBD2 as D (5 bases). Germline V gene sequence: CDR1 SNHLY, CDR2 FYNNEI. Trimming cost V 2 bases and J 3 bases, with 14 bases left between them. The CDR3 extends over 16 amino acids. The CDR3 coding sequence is TGTGCCAGCAGTGAAAGTGGGCGGAGGATCAAAAACATTCAGTACTTC. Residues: CASSESGRRIKNIQYF. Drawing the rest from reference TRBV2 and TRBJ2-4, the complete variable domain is EPEVTQTPSHQVTQMGQEVILRCVPISNHLYFYWYRQILGQKVEFLVSFYNNEISEKSEIFDDQFSVERPDGSNFTLKIRSTKLEDSAMYFCASSESGRRIKNIQYFGAGTRLSVL.

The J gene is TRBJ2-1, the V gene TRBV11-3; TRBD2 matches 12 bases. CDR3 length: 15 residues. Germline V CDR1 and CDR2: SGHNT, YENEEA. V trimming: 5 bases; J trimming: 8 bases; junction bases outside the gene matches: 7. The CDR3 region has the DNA TGTGCCAGCAGCCTACTAGCGGGAGGCTGGGATGAGCAGTTCTTC. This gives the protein CASSLLAGGWDEQFF.

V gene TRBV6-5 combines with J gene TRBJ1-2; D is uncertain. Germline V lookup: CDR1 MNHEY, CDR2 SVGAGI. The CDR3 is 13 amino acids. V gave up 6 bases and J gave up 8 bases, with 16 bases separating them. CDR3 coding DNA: TGTGCCAGCAGCAGGACTGACGGTAGGGGCTACACCTTC. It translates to CASSRTDGRGYTF.

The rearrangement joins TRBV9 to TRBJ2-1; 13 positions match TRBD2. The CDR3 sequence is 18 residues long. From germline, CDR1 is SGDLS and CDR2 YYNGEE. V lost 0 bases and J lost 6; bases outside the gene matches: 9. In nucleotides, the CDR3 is TGTGCCAGCAGCGTAGCTACTAGCGGGAGGGCCGTCGGCAATGAGCAGTTCTTC. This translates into CASSVATSGRAVGNEQFF. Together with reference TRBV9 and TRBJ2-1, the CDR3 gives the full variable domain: DSGVTQTPKHLITATGQRVTLRCSPRSGDLSVYWYQQSLDQGLQFLIQYYNGEERAKGNILERFSAQQFPDLHSELNLSSLELGDSALYFCASSVATSGRAVGNEQFFGPGTRLTVL.